These 5 T cell receptor beta chains were sequenced from one sample in a study of control samples from healthy donors and cancer patients. Using immunoSEQ multiplex PCR, the repertoire was profiled, and TCRdb retains in-frame clones only, with some absent. This table holds approximately 150,000 clones, 75% to 95% found once. Sequenced material: blood. The receptors originated from a man in his late teens or twenties in good health.

The CDR3 coding sequence is TGTGCCACCAGTGAGCAGCTGAGTAATGAGCAGTTCTTC. Encoded protein: CATSEQLSNEQFF. The gene calls are TRBV24-1 and TRBJ2-1; D gene uncertain. The V end lost 4 bases, the J end lost 7 bases, and 10 bases lay between the germline ends. This CDR3 is 13 amino acids long. Germline values: CDR1 KGHDR, CDR2 SFDVKD.

This sequence joins TRBV4-3 and TRBJ1-3; D not resolved. The V end was cut by 2 bases, the J end by 0 bases, with 14 bases between. The CDR3 contains 17 residues. Germline V CDR1 and CDR2: LGHNA, YSLEER. The CDR3 DNA follows: TGCGCCAGCAGCCAACTGATACAGACCGGCTCTGGAAACACCATATATTTT. It translates to CASSQLIQTGSGNTIYF.

V usage is TRBV7-9 and J usage is TRBJ2-7; 7 bases line up with TRBD1. The CDR3 consists of 14 residues. Unmatched junction bases numbered 3, after V lost 4 bases and J lost 0 bases. Germline-derived CDR1 and CDR2 are SEHNR and FQNEAQ (reference sequence). The CDR3 spells CASSWDSLSYEQYF. In DNA form, the CDR3 reads TGTGCCAGCAGCTGGGACAGCCTCTCCTACGAGCAGTACTTC. The complete variable domain, with remaining parts taken from reference TRBV7-9 and TRBJ2-7, reads DTGVSQNPRHKITKRGQNVTFRCDPISEHNRLYWYRQTLGQGPEFLTYFQNEAQLEKSRLLSDRFSAERPKGSFSTLEIQRTEQGDSAMYLCASSWDSLSYEQYFGPGTRLTVT.

Note on this clone: Other DNA sequences from this sample encode an identical CDR3 as well. The chain couples TRBV27 to TRBJ1-4; the match to TRBD1 covers 7 bases. Germline assignment: CDR1 MNHEY and CDR2 SMNVEV (reference sequence). The J segment lost 3 bases and the V segment lost 3 bases, leaving 1 base of the junction unmatched. The CDR3 sequence is 14 residues long. In DNA form, the CDR3 reads TGTGCCAGCAGTTTCGGACAGGCTAATGAAAAACTGTTTTTT. It specifies CASSFGQANEKLFF.

CDR3 residues: CASSPERGEQETQYF. The CDR3 region has the DNA TGTGCCAGCAGCCCAGAACGGGGAGAACAAGAGACCCAGTACTTC. This rearrangement joins TRBV14 to TRBJ2-5, with D perhaps TRBD2 (5 bases). The germline CDR1 and CDR2 sequences are SGHDN and FVKESK. V was pared by 4 bases and J by 2 bases, with 14 bases between. This CDR3 has 15 amino acids.